This entry lists 5 T cell receptor beta chains sequenced from one sample in a study of PD-L1 blockade in urothelial cancer. Method: immunoSEQ multiplex PCR; TCRdb's copy keeps in-frame clones and lacks some. This sample carries roughly 24,000 clones, 75% to 90% of them seen once, and the ten largest clones take approximately 31%. The sample was PBMCs, taken around atezolizumab (anti-PD-L1) treatment. The origin of the receptors is a man aged 60 to 75 with urothelial cancer.

The chain couples TRBV10-3 to TRBJ2-1; 7 positions agree with TRBD2. In germline, CDR1 is ENHRY, CDR2 SYGVKD. The CDR3 consists of 16 residues. Germline trimming cut 0 bases from V and 5 bases from J; bases unmatched to any gene: 7. Here the CDR3 reads CAISESMAGDHNEQFF. CDR3 DNA: TGTGCCATCAGTGAGTCGATGGCGGGGGACCACAATGAGCAGTTCTTC.

This rearrangement joins TRBV5-4 to TRBJ2-1, with 7 bases that match TRBD1. Trimming removed 6 bases from V and 2 bases from J; junction bases left unmatched: 8. CDR1 and CDR2 (germline): SGHNT, YYREEE (reference sequence). The CDR3 sequence is 15 residues long. CDR3 sequence reads: CASNSQTGTYNEQFF. The CDR3 nucleotides read TGTGCCAGCAATAGTCAGACAGGGACCTACAATGAGCAGTTCTTC.

This clone occurred a few times. This chain joins TRBV25-1 and TRBJ1-1; a possible D gene is TRBD1 (5 bases). The CDR3 contains 14 residues. The V gene lost 7 bases and the J gene lost 6 bases, with 18 bases spanning the gap. CDR1 and CDR2 (germline): MGHDK, SYGVNS. The CDR3 here is CASKPTPLGAEAFF. CDR3 bases: TGTGCCAGCAAACCAACCCCTCTAGGGGCTGAAGCTTTCTTT.

V is TRBV6-5 and J is TRBJ1-5, with a tentative D call TRBD1 (5 bases). V lost 10 bases to trimming and J lost 0 bases, with 10 bases between them. Germline values: CDR1 MNHEY, CDR2 SVGAGI. This CDR3 is built from 13 residues. As DNA, the CDR3 is TGTGCCACCGGGGGGTATAGCAATCAGCCCCAGCATTTT. This gives the protein CATGGYSNQPQHF.

This rearrangement joins TRBV30 to TRBJ1-5, with D possibly matching TRBD1 (5 bases). The CDR3 has 15 amino acids. V was cut by 3 bases and J by 7 bases, with 19 bases left in between. Germline V gene data show CDR1 as GTSNPN and CDR2 as SVGIG (reference sequence). The CDR3 DNA sequence: TGTGCCTGGAGGCGGGGGGGACTACTGAACCAGCCCCAGCATTTT. Amino acids: CAWRRGGLLNQPQHF.